The sequence of this T cell receptor beta chain was determined in a study of blood T cells in healthy people across ages. The CDR3 has 15 residues. CDR1 SGHRS and CDR2 YFSETQ come from the germline V gene. Losses at the gene ends were 3 bases for V and 2 bases for J; bases not matched to a gene: 5. With a J-beta primer mix and a sample-barcoded 5' primer, a second PCR ran about 7 to 12 cycles. MiXCR, run by TCRdb on the 5' RACE reads, gives a single entry per CDR3 protein. This table holds over 600,000 distinct CDR3 sequences, about 45% found once. This clonotype has more than one count but fewer than ten. The antigen is not known. Study conclusions and caveats: Roughly linear declines in TCR beta diversity per million T cells occurred with age.

The genes are TRBV5-1 and TRBJ2-3; TRBD1 aligns across 8 bases. What was sequenced was blood. This clonotype was obtained from a man aged 80 or over in good health. The DNA of the CDR3 is TGCGCCAGCAGCTCACGGACAGGGAACACAGATACGCAGTATTTT. Translation: CASSSRTGNTDTQYF.